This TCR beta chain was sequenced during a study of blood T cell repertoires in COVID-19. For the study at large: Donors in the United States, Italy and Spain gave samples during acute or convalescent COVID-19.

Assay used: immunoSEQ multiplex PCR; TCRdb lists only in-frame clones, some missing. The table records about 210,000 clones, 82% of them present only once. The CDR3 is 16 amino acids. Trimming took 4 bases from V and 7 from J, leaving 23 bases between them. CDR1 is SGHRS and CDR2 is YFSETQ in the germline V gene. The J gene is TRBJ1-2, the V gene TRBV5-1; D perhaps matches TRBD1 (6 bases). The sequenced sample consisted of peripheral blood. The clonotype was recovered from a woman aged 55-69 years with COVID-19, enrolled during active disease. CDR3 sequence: CASSPGGLGRGVGYTF. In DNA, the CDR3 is TGCGCCAGCAGCCCGGGGGGCCTAGGGAGAGGGGTTGGCTACACCTTC.